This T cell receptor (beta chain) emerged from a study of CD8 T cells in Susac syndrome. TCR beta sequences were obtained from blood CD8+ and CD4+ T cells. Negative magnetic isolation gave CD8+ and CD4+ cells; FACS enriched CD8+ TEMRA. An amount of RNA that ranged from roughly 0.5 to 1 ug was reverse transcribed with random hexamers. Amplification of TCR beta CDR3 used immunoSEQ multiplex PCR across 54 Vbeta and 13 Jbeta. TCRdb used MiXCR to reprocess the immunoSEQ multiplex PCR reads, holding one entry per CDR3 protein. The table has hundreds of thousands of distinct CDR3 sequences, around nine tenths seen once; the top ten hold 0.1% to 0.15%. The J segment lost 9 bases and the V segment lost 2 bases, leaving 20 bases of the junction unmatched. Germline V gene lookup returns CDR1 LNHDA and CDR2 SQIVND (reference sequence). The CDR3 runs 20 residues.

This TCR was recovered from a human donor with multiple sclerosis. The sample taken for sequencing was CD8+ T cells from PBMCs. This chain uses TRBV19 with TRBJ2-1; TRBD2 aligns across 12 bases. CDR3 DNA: TGTGCCAGTAGTATAATAGTTCGGACTAGCGGGAACTCCGTCGGCGGTGAGCAGTTCTTC. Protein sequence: CASSIIVRTSGNSVGGEQFF. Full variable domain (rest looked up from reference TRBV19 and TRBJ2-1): DGGITQSPKYLFRKEGQNVTLSCEQNLNHDAMYWYRQDPGQGLRLIYYSQIVNDFQKGDIAEGYSVSREKKESFPLTVTSAQKNPTAFYLCASSIIVRTSGNSVGGEQFFGPGTRLTVL.